What follows is one T cell receptor beta chain and its context. The data stem from a study of technical replicates of blood from a handful of donors. Germline CDR1 and CDR2: MGHDK and SYGVNS. The CDR3 runs 13 residues. Trimming removed 5 bases at V and 5 bases at J, with 12 bases between. Data came from immunoSEQ multiplex PCR; TCRdb stores just in-frame clones and leaves some out. The sample includes roughly 60,000 clones, roughly 86% of them seen just once. V and J are TRBV25-1 and TRBJ1-1, with a possible D match to TRBD1 (6 bases). The receptor was isolated from a human donor in good health. Some clones in this sample may be carry-over from other donors' samples. Sequencing input: PBMCs. CDR3 sequence: CASSRGARTEAFF. CDR3 nucleotide sequence: TGTGCCAGCAGTCGGGGGGCTCGAACTGAAGCTTTCTTT.